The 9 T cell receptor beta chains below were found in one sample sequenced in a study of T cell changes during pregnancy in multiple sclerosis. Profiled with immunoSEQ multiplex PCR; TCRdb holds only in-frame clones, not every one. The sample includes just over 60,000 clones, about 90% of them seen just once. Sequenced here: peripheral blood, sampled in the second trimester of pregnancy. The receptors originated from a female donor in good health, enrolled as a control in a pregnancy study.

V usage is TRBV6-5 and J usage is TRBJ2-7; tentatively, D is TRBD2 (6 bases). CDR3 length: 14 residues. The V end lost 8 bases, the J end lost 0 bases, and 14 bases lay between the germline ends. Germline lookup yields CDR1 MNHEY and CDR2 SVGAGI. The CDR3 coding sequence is TGTGCCAGCTCACGAGCGGGTTCCTCCTACGAGCAGTACTTC. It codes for CASSRAGSSYEQYF.

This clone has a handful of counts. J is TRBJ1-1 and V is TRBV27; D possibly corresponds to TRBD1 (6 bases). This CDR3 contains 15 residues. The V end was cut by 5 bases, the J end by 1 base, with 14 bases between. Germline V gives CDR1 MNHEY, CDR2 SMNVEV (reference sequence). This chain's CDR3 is CASSPLTGKNTEAFF. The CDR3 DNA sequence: TGTGCCAGCAGTCCGCTTACAGGGAAGAACACTGAAGCTTTCTTT.

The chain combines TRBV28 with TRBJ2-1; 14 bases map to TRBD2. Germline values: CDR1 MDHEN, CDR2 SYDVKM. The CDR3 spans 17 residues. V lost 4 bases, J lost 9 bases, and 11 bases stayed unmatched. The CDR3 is CASSSSTSGRALGEQFF. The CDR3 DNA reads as TGTGCCAGCAGTTCCTCGACTAGCGGGAGGGCTTTAGGTGAGCAGTTCTTC.

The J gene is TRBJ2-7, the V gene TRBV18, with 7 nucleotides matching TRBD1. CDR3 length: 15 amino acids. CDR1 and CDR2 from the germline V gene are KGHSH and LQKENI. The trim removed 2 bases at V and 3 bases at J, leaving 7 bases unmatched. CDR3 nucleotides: TGTGCCAGCTCACCAGGGCGACAGGGAAGCTACGAGCAGTACTTC. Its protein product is CASSPGRQGSYEQYF.

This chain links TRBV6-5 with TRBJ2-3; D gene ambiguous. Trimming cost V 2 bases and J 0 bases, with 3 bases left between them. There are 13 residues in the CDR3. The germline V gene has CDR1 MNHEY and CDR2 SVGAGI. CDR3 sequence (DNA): TGTGCCAGCAGTTACCCAAGCACAGATACGCAGTATTTT. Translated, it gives CASSYPSTDTQYF.

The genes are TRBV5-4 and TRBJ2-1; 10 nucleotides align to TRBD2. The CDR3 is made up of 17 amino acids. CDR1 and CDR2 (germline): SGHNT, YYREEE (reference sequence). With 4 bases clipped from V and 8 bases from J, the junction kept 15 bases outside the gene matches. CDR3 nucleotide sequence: TGTGCCAGCAGCGCACCCCTCGGGACTAGCGAGAACGATGAGCAGTTCTTC. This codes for CASSAPLGTSENDEQFF.

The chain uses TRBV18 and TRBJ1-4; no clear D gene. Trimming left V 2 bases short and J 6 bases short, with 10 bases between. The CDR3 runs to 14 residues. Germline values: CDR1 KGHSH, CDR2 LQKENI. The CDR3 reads CASSPSTGYEKLFF. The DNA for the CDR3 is TGTGCCAGCTCACCATCCACGGGTTATGAAAAACTGTTTTTT.

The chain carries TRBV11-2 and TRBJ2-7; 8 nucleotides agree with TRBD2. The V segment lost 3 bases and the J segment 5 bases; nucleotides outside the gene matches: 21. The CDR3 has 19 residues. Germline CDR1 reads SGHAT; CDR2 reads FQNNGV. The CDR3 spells CASSFSGGLGGEGLDEQYF. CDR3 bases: TGTGCCAGCAGCTTCAGCGGGGGCTTGGGGGGAGAGGGGCTGGACGAGCAGTACTTC.

This chain's CDR3 is CATSTYSSGTGGELFF. CDR3 sequence (DNA): TGTGCCACCAGCACCTACTCTAGCGGGACGGGCGGGGAGCTGTTTTTT. The rearrangement uses TRBV15 and TRBJ2-2, with 9 nucleotides matching TRBD2. The CDR3 is 16 amino acids. The V segment lost 4 bases and the J segment 7 bases; nucleotides outside the gene matches: 10. Germline CDR1 and CDR2: LNHNV and YYDKDF (reference sequence).